A selection of T cell receptor beta chains follows, all from one sample in a study of T cells after yellow fever vaccination. TCRdb re-called the 5' RACE reads through MiXCR, storing one row per CDR3 protein. This repertoire shows 250,000 to 300,000 distinct CDR3 sequences, under 15% found once; its top ten account for 0.4% to 0.65%. Sequenced here: CD4+ T cells sorted from PBMCs, sampled 45 days after the yellow fever booster vaccination. These receptors were obtained from a man aged 30-40 years who received the YFV17D yellow fever vaccine. Each CDR3 is given with its conserved first and last residue. D genes are given only for firm matches. Only some rows state a clone size, as once, few, many or a class for expanded clones.

>TRBJ2-3|TRBD1|TRBV25-1|.
CASSSRDRGPQYF
TGTGCCAGCAGCTCCCGGGACAGGGGACCGCAGTATTTT
>TRBJ2-5|.|TRBV7-2|.
CDSSFRRGVQETQYF
TGTGACAGCAGCTTCCGGAGAGGCGTCCAAGAGACCCAGTACTTC
>TRBJ2-3|.|TRBV12-3/TRBV12-4|many
CASSSTDPRTDTQYF
TGTGCCAGCAGTTCCACGGACCCACGCACAGATACGCAGTATTTT
>TRBJ1-5|.|TRBV3-1|few
CASSETPSGQPQHF
TGTGCCAGCAGCGAGACCCCATCCGGCCAGCCCCAGCATTTT
>TRBJ1-5|.|TRBV21-1|.
CASSSGGQAFGPQHF
TGTGCCAGCAGTTCTGGGGGCCAGGCGTTTGGGCCCCAGCATTTT
>TRBJ1-4|.|TRBV5-5|.
CASSFSRHEKLFF
TGTGCCAGCAGCTTTTCCAGGCATGAAAAACTGTTTTTT
>TRBJ2-5|.|TRBV27|.
CATAQGSEETQYF
TGTGCCACCGCCCAGGGTTCCGAAGAGACCCAGTACTTC
>TRBJ2-2|TRBD1|TRBV6-4|few
CASSRTGAGELFF
TGTGCCAGCAGTCGGACAGGGGCCGGGGAGCTGTTTTTT
>TRBJ2-2|TRBD2|TRBV23-1|.
CASGRLAANTGELFF
TGCGCCAGCGGGAGACTAGCGGCGAACACCGGGGAGCTGTTTTTT
>TRBJ2-2|TRBD2|TRBV20-1|few
CSADGRAGELFF
TGCAGTGCTGACGGGAGGGCCGGGGAGCTGTTTTTT
>TRBJ2-1|TRBD1|TRBV5-1|few
CASSSGTEYNEQFF
TGCGCCAGCAGCTCCGGGACAGAGTACAATGAGCAGTTCTTC
>TRBJ2-7|TRBD2|TRBV12-3/TRBV12-4|.
CASSSSGRAHKQYF
TGTGCCAGCAGTTCTAGCGGGAGGGCCCACAAGCAGTACTTC
>TRBJ1-1|.|TRBV29-1|.
CSVVGTVNTEAFF
TGCAGCGTTGTGGGGACGGTGAACACTGAAGCTTTCTTT